Listed below are T cell receptor beta chains from one sample, sequenced in a study of blood T cell repertoires in COVID-19. Sequencing used immunoSEQ multiplex PCR; TCRdb keeps in-frame clones, though not all of them. The table includes approximately 220,000 clones, 80% detected once. Sequencing was done on a sample of PBMCs or T cells enriched from blood (not recorded which). The receptors were sampled from a woman aged 40 to 55 with acute COVID-19. The CDR3 runs from the conserved cysteine through the conserved F or W. Fields, in order: clone size, D gene, J gene, V gene, CDR3 protein, CDR3 DNA. A D gene is named only where the DNA matches it firmly. Not every row has a clone size; where given, it reads once, few, many or a size class.

- | TRBD1 | TRBJ1-1 | TRBV5-1 | CASTLSGTGNTEAFF | TGCGCCAGCACACTTTCGGGGACAGGGAACACTGAAGCTTTCTTT
- | TRBD1 | TRBJ2-7 | TRBV28 | CASRTGTVSSYEQYF | TGTGCCAGCAGAACCGGGACAGTTAGCTCCTACGAGCAGTACTTC
- | - | TRBJ2-1 | TRBV29-1 | CSFGTGRAFDNEQFF | TGCAGCTTTGGAACAGGGAGGGCTTTCGACAATGAGCAGTTCTTC
- | - | TRBJ1-5 | TRBV4-1 | CASSQEEDIYNQPQHF | TGCGCCAGCAGCCAAGAAGAGGACATATACAATCAGCCCCAGCATTTT
- | - | TRBJ1-5 | TRBV19 | CASRGGRLSNQPQHF | TGTGCCAGTAGAGGTGGCAGGTTAAGCAATCAGCCCCAGCATTTT
- | - | TRBJ2-5 | TRBV4-1 | CASSPGTGEETQYF | TGCGCCAGCAGCCCCGGAACGGGAGAAGAGACCCAGTACTTC
many | - | TRBJ1-1 | TRBV11-3 | CASSLDPSNTEAFF | TGTGCCAGCAGCTTAGATCCGTCGAACACTGAAGCTTTCTTT
- | TRBD1 | TRBJ1-5 | TRBV7-2 | CASRQGLSNQPQHF | TGTGCCAGTAGACAGGGTCTGAGCAATCAGCCCCAGCATTTT
- | - | TRBJ1-2 | TRBV5-1 | CASTQGPGGTNYGYTF | TGCGCCAGCACCCAGGGCCCGGGGGGCACTAACTATGGCTACACCTTC
- | TRBD1 | TRBJ1-2 | TRBV7-3 | CASSLEGQGNYGYTF | TGTGCCAGCAGCTTAGAGGGACAGGGGAACTATGGCTACACCTTC